Only one count was recorded for the clone carrying this T cell receptor beta chain. The sample is drawn from a study of control samples from healthy donors and cancer patients. Some clones are missing from TCRdb's copy, which holds only in-frame ones; the method was immunoSEQ multiplex PCR. The profile shows over 150,000 clones, approximately 94% of them singletons. The CDR3 has 13 amino acids. Trimming pared 2 bases from V and 4 bases from J, leaving 8 bases between. Germline V gives CDR1 ENHRY, CDR2 SYGVKD. This TCR came from a man aged 55 to 70 with colorectal cancer. The source material was PBMCs. The V gene is TRBV10-3, the J gene TRBJ1-2; D is unresolved. CDR3 sequence reads: CAISETPSYGYTF. In nucleotides, the CDR3 is TGTGCCATCAGTGAGACCCCGAGCTATGGCTACACCTTC.